This is a list of T cell receptor beta chains from one sample in a study of blood T cell repertoires in COVID-19. Data came from immunoSEQ multiplex PCR; TCRdb stores just in-frame clones and leaves some out. The sample consists of 200,000 or so clones, approximately 83% of them appearing once. The sequenced sample consisted of peripheral blood. Source of these receptors: a man aged 60 to 69 with acute or convalescent COVID-19. Both conserved end residues are part of each CDR3. A D gene is named only where the DNA matches it firmly. Clone size is not always given. Where it is, it says once, few, many or a class for expanded clones.

d_call: TRBD2; j_call: TRBJ2-7; v_call: TRBV19; clone_size: -; cdr3_aa: CASSISSGSQSSYEQYF; cdr3_nt: TGTGCCAGTAGTATCTCTAGCGGGAGTCAAAGCTCCTACGAGCAGTACTTC
d_call: -; j_call: TRBJ2-3; v_call: TRBV27; clone_size: -; cdr3_aa: CASSSPRGHTQYF; cdr3_nt: TGTGCCAGCAGTTCCCCCAGGGGCCATACGCAGTATTTT
d_call: TRBD1; j_call: TRBJ1-1; v_call: TRBV28; clone_size: -; cdr3_aa: CASSLGGQGIAEAFF; cdr3_nt: TGTGCCAGCAGTTTAGGGGGACAGGGTATCGCTGAAGCTTTCTTT
d_call: TRBD1; j_call: TRBJ1-2; v_call: TRBV27; clone_size: -; cdr3_aa: CASRSTGTGYGYTF; cdr3_nt: TGTGCCAGCAGATCAACCGGGACAGGGTATGGCTACACCTTC
d_call: -; j_call: TRBJ1-1; v_call: TRBV28; clone_size: -; cdr3_aa: CASSFVQGWGAEAFF; cdr3_nt: TGTGCCAGCAGTTTTGTTCAGGGATGGGGCGCTGAAGCTTTCTTT
d_call: TRBD1; j_call: TRBJ2-7; v_call: TRBV3-1/TRBV3-2; clone_size: -; cdr3_aa: CASSYSGTGGGEQYF; cdr3_nt: TGTGCCAGCAGCTATTCCGGGACAGGGGGAGGGGAGCAGTACTTC
d_call: -; j_call: TRBJ2-7; v_call: TRBV5-1; clone_size: once; cdr3_aa: CASSQGGADEQYF; cdr3_nt: TGCGCCAGCAGCCAGGGTGGGGCCGACGAGCAGTACTTC
d_call: TRBD2; j_call: TRBJ2-3; v_call: TRBV19; clone_size: -; cdr3_aa: CASSIDRLAENTDTQYF; cdr3_nt: TGTGCCAGTAGTATAGATCGACTAGCGGAGAACACAGATACGCAGTATTTT
d_call: -; j_call: TRBJ2-1; v_call: TRBV5-1; clone_size: -; cdr3_aa: CASSWGGSHEQFF; cdr3_nt: TGCGCCAGCAGCTGGGGGGGCAGCCATGAGCAGTTCTTC
d_call: TRBD1; j_call: TRBJ1-2; v_call: TRBV5-1; clone_size: -; cdr3_aa: CASRIDRGFRGYTF; cdr3_nt: TGCGCCAGCAGAATTGACAGGGGCTTTCGTGGCTACACCTTC
d_call: -; j_call: TRBJ1-6; v_call: TRBV27; clone_size: many; cdr3_aa: CASSRGGAWAPLHF; cdr3_nt: TGTGCCAGCAGTCGGGGGGGGGCTTGGGCACCCCTCCACTTT
d_call: -; j_call: TRBJ1-4; v_call: TRBV19; clone_size: once; cdr3_aa: CASSLGDYNEKLFF; cdr3_nt: TGTGCCAGTAGTCTCGGGGACTATAATGAAAAACTGTTTTTT
d_call: TRBD2; j_call: TRBJ2-7; v_call: TRBV9; clone_size: -; cdr3_aa: CASSPWVAGGNEQYF; cdr3_nt: TGTGCCAGCAGCCCCTGGGTAGCGGGAGGAAACGAGCAGTACTTC
d_call: -; j_call: TRBJ1-5; v_call: TRBV5-5; clone_size: few; cdr3_aa: CASSREGGNQPQHF; cdr3_nt: TGTGCCAGCAGCCGAGAGGGTGGCAATCAGCCCCAGCATTTT
d_call: -; j_call: TRBJ1-2; v_call: TRBV7-3; clone_size: -; cdr3_aa: CASSLGSDRNYGYTF; cdr3_nt: TGTGCCAGCAGCTTAGGCTCTGACAGGAACTATGGCTACACCTTC
d_call: -; j_call: TRBJ2-1; v_call: TRBV4-2; clone_size: -; cdr3_aa: CASSLEVAVGNEQFF; cdr3_nt: TGTGCCAGCAGCCTGGAGGTAGCGGTGGGCAATGAGCAGTTCTTC
d_call: TRBD1; j_call: TRBJ2-2; v_call: TRBV14; clone_size: few; cdr3_aa: CASSQGTGAGELFF; cdr3_nt: TGTGCCAGCAGCCAAGGGACAGGGGCCGGGGAGCTGTTTTTT
d_call: -; j_call: TRBJ2-3; v_call: TRBV24-1; clone_size: -; cdr3_aa: CATSDLQWQGNTDTQYF; cdr3_nt: TGTGCCACCAGTGATTTGCAGTGGCAGGGAAACACAGATACGCAGTATTTT
d_call: -; j_call: TRBJ2-7; v_call: TRBV3-1/TRBV3-2; clone_size: -; cdr3_aa: CASSPASGQAYEQYF; cdr3_nt: TGTGCCAGCAGCCCCGCGAGCGGGCAAGCCTACGAGCAGTACTTC
d_call: TRBD1; j_call: TRBJ2-3; v_call: TRBV19; clone_size: -; cdr3_aa: CASSNSGQSSTDTQYF; cdr3_nt: TGTGCCAGCAGCAATTCGGGACAGTCTAGCACAGATACGCAGTATTTT
d_call: TRBD2; j_call: TRBJ2-7; v_call: TRBV6-2/TRBV6-3; clone_size: few; cdr3_aa: CASSSPPSGRGNEQYF; cdr3_nt: TGTGCCAGCAGTTCCCCTCCTAGCGGGAGAGGTAACGAGCAGTACTTC
d_call: -; j_call: TRBJ2-1; v_call: TRBV11-2; clone_size: -; cdr3_aa: CASSLGGRSYNEQFF; cdr3_nt: TGTGCCAGCAGCTTAGGAGGGAGATCCTACAATGAGCAGTTCTTC
d_call: -; j_call: TRBJ2-6; v_call: TRBV28; clone_size: -; cdr3_aa: CASRPSHSGANVLTF; cdr3_nt: TGTGCCAGCAGACCTAGTCATAGTGGGGCCAACGTCCTGACTTTC
d_call: -; j_call: TRBJ2-5; v_call: TRBV28; clone_size: -; cdr3_aa: CASSLLTGKETQYF; cdr3_nt: TGTGCCAGCAGTTTATTGACAGGCAAAGAGACCCAGTACTTC
d_call: TRBD2; j_call: TRBJ2-7; v_call: TRBV6-6; clone_size: -; cdr3_aa: CASPLPGGSYEQYF; cdr3_nt: TGTGCCAGCCCACTGCCGGGAGGGTCCTACGAGCAGTACTTC